A single sample gave rise to the 4 T cell receptor beta chains below, sequenced in a study of T-cell reconstitution after alpha-beta-depleted transplantation in children. Preparing the TCRbeta library involved the use of unique molecular identifiers. TCRdb recomputed calls from the PCR reads with MiXCR, one row per CDR3 protein. This table holds under 50,000 distinct CDR3 sequences, around 50% found once. Source: peripheral blood, taken before TCRalphabeta/CD19-depleted stem cell transplant. These TCRs come from a boy less than two years old with SCID, due to receive a stem cell transplant.

At least ten counts were recorded for this clonotype. CDR3 protein: CASSLTRTNYGYTF. In DNA form, the CDR3 reads TGTGCCAGCAGCTTAACCCGGACAAACTATGGCTACACCTTC. The gene calls are TRBV11-2 and TRBJ1-2, with D maybe TRBD1 (5 bases). Germline CDR1 SGHAT, CDR2 FQNNGV. The CDR3 sequence is 14 residues long. The ends were cut back, 2 bases at V and 2 bases at J, with 9 bases in the middle.

V usage is TRBV20-1 and J usage is TRBJ2-7, with 7 bases matching TRBD1. V was clipped by 5 bases and J by 3 bases; unmatched bases: 7. This CDR3 comprises 13 residues. The germline V gene has CDR1 DFQATT and CDR2 SNEGSKA (reference sequence). The CDR3 bases are TGCAGTGCTTCTCCCGGGACAGACTACGAGCAGTACTTC. Residues: CSASPGTDYEQYF.

The CDR3 is CASSYSMSSYEQYF. CDR3 coding DNA: TGTGCCAGCAGTTACTCGATGAGCTCCTACGAGCAGTACTTC. J is TRBJ2-7 and V is TRBV6-2 or TRBV6-3, with D unclear. This CDR3 spans 14 amino acids. Germline CDR1 MNHEY, CDR2 SVGEGT. Trimming pared 0 bases from V and 0 bases from J, leaving 6 bases between.

The chain joins TRBV20-1 to TRBJ2-3; 10 bases are a match to TRBD2. The CDR3 has 17 residues. V lost 0 bases, J lost 0 bases, and 6 bases stayed unmatched. CDR1 is DFQATT and CDR2 is SNEGSKA in the germline V gene (reference sequence). The CDR3 DNA reads TGCAGTGCTAGAGATTCCAGCGGGGGGGCTAGCACAGATACGCAGTATTTT. The encoded protein is CSARDSSGGASTDTQYF.